Listed here are 21 T cell receptor beta chains from one sample, sequenced in a study of T cell responses to AZD1222 COVID-19 vaccine. Some clones are missing from TCRdb's copy, which holds only in-frame ones; the method was immunoSEQ multiplex PCR. The sample has 80,000 or so clones, about nine tenths seen once. The sample here was peripheral blood, taken 28 days after the second AZD1222 dose. Every receptor here comes from an adult who received the AZD1222 COVID-19 vaccine.

Written as DNA, the CDR3 is TGTGCCAGCAGCCGGCGTCGGGTTATTCGAGGCACTGAAGCTTTCTTT. Translating gives CASSRRRVIRGTEAFF. This rearrangement joins TRBV3-1 (or the pseudogene TRBV3-2) to TRBJ1-1, with D uncertain. The germline CDR1 and CDR2 sequences are LGHDT and YNNKEL (reference sequence). The CDR3 has 16 residues. The germline V and J ends were trimmed by 4 bases and 4 bases, with 19 bases remaining between them.

The gene calls are TRBV7-3 and TRBJ2-1; 8 bases map to TRBD1. Germline assignment: CDR1 SGHTA and CDR2 FQGTGA. This CDR3 region has 15 residues. V trimming: 3 bases; J trimming: 0 bases; junction bases outside the gene matches: 1. CDR3 loop: CASSFDRGSYNEQFF. The CDR3 DNA sequence: TGTGCCAGCAGCTTTGACAGGGGCTCCTACAATGAGCAGTTCTTC.

J is TRBJ1-1 and V is TRBV7-9; D possibly corresponds to TRBD1 (6 bases). CDR3 length equals 14 residues. Germline loops: CDR1 SEHNR, CDR2 FQNEAQ (reference sequence). V lost 5 bases to trimming and J lost 5 bases, with 15 bases between them. This CDR3 is CASSRSGGGTEAFF. For the CDR3, the DNA is TGTGCCAGCAGCCGATCTGGGGGCGGGACTGAAGCTTTCTTT.

The chain uses TRBV11-2 and TRBJ2-1; possible D gene TRBD2, 5 bases. Germline CDR1 SGHAT, CDR2 FQNNGV. The V and J ends lost 1 base and 8 bases respectively, with 15 bases between them. The CDR3 runs 15 residues. CDR3 residues: CASSLVGQARDEQFF. The CDR3 DNA reads as TGTGCCAGCAGCTTAGTGGGTCAAGCGAGGGATGAGCAGTTCTTC.

The rearrangement links TRBV5-6 to TRBJ1-1; TRBD1 matches 7 bases. V dropped 3 bases and J dropped 4; count of bases not matched to a gene: 6. The CDR3 length is 14 residues. Germline V gene lookup returns CDR1 SGHDT and CDR2 YYEEEE. The CDR3 here is CASSSGPGGTEAFF. The CDR3 DNA follows: TGTGCCAGCAGCTCGGGTCCAGGGGGCACTGAAGCTTTCTTT.

This chain links TRBV4-3 with TRBJ1-4, with D maybe TRBD1 (5 bases). V was cut by 3 bases and J by 7 bases, with 15 bases left in between. Germline V CDR1 and CDR2: LGHNA, YSLEER. The CDR3 loop spans 15 amino acids. This chain's CDR3 is CASSQGDRDLEKLFF. The DNA of the CDR3 is TGCGCCAGCAGCCAGGGTGACAGAGATCTTGAAAAACTGTTTTTT.

Note on this clone: One end of the junction fails to match germline, which may point to a read error. The chain has TRBV2 and TRBJ2-7; TRBD2 matches at 9 bases. The length of the CDR3 is 13 residues. The germline CDR1 and CDR2 sequences are SNHLY and FYNNEI. The CDR3 bases are TGTGCCGGCAGCGGACTAGCGAAGGGCGAGCAGTACTTC. Residues: CAGSGLAKGEQYF.

CDR3 DNA: TGTGCCAGCAGTTACTCGTATCAGGCTTCCACAGATACGCAGTATTTT. This codes for CASSYSYQASTDTQYF. The chain couples TRBV6-2 or TRBV6-3 to TRBJ2-3; D is ambiguous. CDR1 is MNHEY and CDR2 is SVGEGT in the germline V gene. The V end lost 0 bases, the J end lost 2 bases, and 12 bases lay between the germline ends. The CDR3 totals 16 residues.

The chain employs TRBV5-4 and TRBJ2-3; a possible D gene is TRBD1 (5 bases). The CDR3 has 13 amino acids. Per the germline V gene, CDR1 is SGHNT and CDR2 is YYREEE (reference sequence). Trimming pared 1 base from V and 5 bases from J, leaving 8 bases between. CDR3 in amino acids: CASSLRGEDTQYF. The CDR3 DNA is TGTGCCAGCAGCTTGAGGGGCGAAGATACGCAGTATTTT.

V usage is TRBV6-5 and J usage is TRBJ1-1; no definite D call. Germline CDR1 and CDR2: MNHEY and SVGAGI. The CDR3 consists of 12 residues. The germline V and J ends were trimmed by 8 bases and 6 bases, with 13 bases remaining between them. CDR3 residues: CASFLMNAEAFF. CDR3 nucleotides: TGTGCCAGCTTCCTAATGAATGCTGAAGCTTTCTTT.

The chain carries TRBV6-1 and TRBJ2-5; D might be TRBD1 (6 bases). Germline V gives CDR1 MNHNS, CDR2 SASEGT. The V end lost 2 bases, the J end lost 5 bases, and 15 bases lay between the germline ends. The CDR3 has 15 residues. The CDR3 nucleotides read TGTGCCAGCAGTGAAACGCCTGACAGGCGGGAGACCCAGTACTTC. This gives the protein CASSETPDRRETQYF.

This chain links TRBV7-3 with TRBJ1-3; D is unresolved. Germline CDR1 and CDR2: SGHTA and FQGTGA. The ends were cut back, 5 bases at V and 4 bases at J, with 9 bases in the middle. CDR3 length: 13 amino acids. The CDR3 DNA reads TGTGCCAGCAGCCCACAACAGGGAAACACCATATATTTT. This codes for CASSPQQGNTIYF.

The DNA for the CDR3 is TGTGCCAGCAGCTCCATACAGGGGGCTTCTTACAATGAGCAGTTCTTC. Its protein product is CASSSIQGASYNEQFF. This sequence joins TRBV5-6 and TRBJ2-1; 9 nucleotides match TRBD1. The V gene end was trimmed by 3 bases and the J gene end by 4 bases; junction bases not matched to a gene: 8. The length of the CDR3 is 16 residues. Looked up from germline, CDR1 is SGHDT and CDR2 is YYEEEE.

V usage is TRBV11-3 and J usage is TRBJ1-2; possibly TRBD1 for D (5 bases). Between the trimmed V and J ends, which lost 2 bases and 8 bases, there was a span of 9 bases. This CDR3 region has 12 residues. Germline-derived CDR1 and CDR2 are SGHNT and YENEEA. DNA for the CDR3: TGTGCCAGCAGCTTAAGTGGGGACGGCTACACCTTC. This encodes CASSLSGDGYTF.

The chain employs TRBV2 and TRBJ2-3, with 7 bases matching TRBD2. Per the germline V gene, CDR1 is SNHLY and CDR2 is FYNNEI. The V gene end was trimmed by 10 bases and the J gene end by 5 bases; junction bases not matched to a gene: 12. The CDR3 covers 14 residues. The CDR3 DNA reads TGTGCCAACGGCCGCGCGGGAGTCGTAGATACGCAGTATTTT. This sequence encodes CANGRAGVVDTQYF.

V usage is TRBV7-8 and J usage is TRBJ1-2, with TRBD1 identical over 8 bases. CDR1 and CDR2 from the germline V gene are SGHVS and FQNEAQ. This CDR3 region has 14 residues. After removal of 4 bases from V and 7 bases from J, the junction contained 8 bases not matched to a gene. Here the CDR3 DNA reads TGTGCCAGCAGCTCGCAGGGGGCTACTGGTGGCTACACCTTC. Translating gives CASSSQGATGGYTF.

The V and J genes are TRBV9 and TRBJ2-4; D unresolved. In germline, CDR1 is SGDLS, CDR2 YYNGEE. This CDR3 has 14 amino acids. Trimming pared 4 bases from V and 0 bases from J, leaving 8 bases between. CDR3 loop: CASSPELAKNIQYF. CDR3 bases: TGTGCCAGCAGCCCTGAGCTAGCCAAAAACATTCAGTACTTC. The entire variable domain, with the rest obtained from reference TRBV9 and TRBJ2-4, is as follows: DSGVTQTPKHLITATGQRVTLRCSPRSGDLSVYWYQQSLDQGLQFLIQYYNGEERAKGNILERFSAQQFPDLHSELNLSSLELGDSALYFCASSPELAKNIQYFGAGTRLSVL.

This chain joins TRBV5-3 and TRBJ2-7, with TRBD2 matching over 9 bases. TRBV5-3 is an ORF, with its function uncertain. V gave up 5 bases and J gave up 5 bases; unmatched junction bases: 8. There are 14 residues in the CDR3. For the CDR3, the DNA is TGTGCCAGAAGTATAGCGGGAGTGGGTGACGAGCAGTACTTC. It translates to CARSIAGVGDEQYF.

The V gene is TRBV18, the J gene TRBJ2-1, with unresolved D. The CDR3 is 13 residues long. The V and J ends lost 5 bases and 10 bases respectively, with 15 bases between them. CDR1 KGHSH and CDR2 LQKENI come from the germline V gene. CDR3 sequence reads: CASSTSQLDEQFF. The CDR3 DNA is TGTGCCAGCTCAACTTCCCAATTGGACGAGCAGTTCTTC. The full variable domain, in which reference TRBV18 and TRBJ2-1 provide the parts outside the CDR3, is NAGVMQNPRHLVRRRGQEARLRCSPMKGHSHVYWYRQLPEEGLKFMVYLQKENIIDESGMPKERFSAEFPKEGPSILRIQQVVRGDSAAYFCASSTSQLDEQFFGPGTRLTVL.

The rearrangement uses TRBV21-1 and TRBJ2-2. TRBV21-1 counts as a pseudogene. This CDR3 region has 18 residues. CDR3 DNA: TGTGCCAGCAGCCGCCGGGCCAGATGCTCCAAGAACACCGGGGAGCTGTTTTTT. Its protein is CASSRRARCSKNTGELFF.

The chain recombines TRBV11-3 with TRBJ2-3; the match to TRBD2 covers 9 bases. V was clipped by 6 bases and J by 3 bases; unmatched bases: 4. Germline CDR1 and CDR2: SGHNT and YENEEA. The CDR3 totals 14 residues. The CDR3 sequence: CASSSSGGTDTQYF. CDR3 bases: TGTGCCAGCAGTTCGAGCGGGGGGACAGATACGCAGTATTTT.